Listed below are T cell receptor beta chains from one sample, sequenced in a study of shared clonotypes between healthy human individuals. TCRdb's table, derived via immunoSEQ multiplex PCR, lists solely in-frame clones and lacks some. The sample records 550,000 to 650,000 clones, 96% being singletons. Sample: naive CD8+ T cells sorted from blood. The receptors stem from a woman aged 25 to 39 in good health. CDR3s include the opening cysteine and the closing phenylalanine or tryptophan. A D gene is named only where the DNA matches it firmly. The size of a clone is reported for some rows only, either as once, few or many, or as a class for expanded clones.

v_gene	abundance	d_gene	j_gene	CDR3aa	CDR3nt
TRBV28	NA	TRBD1	TRBJ1-5	CASSLYSRDRGRYGQPQHF	TGTGCCAGCAGTTTATATAGTCGGGACAGGGGGCGTTATGGTCAGCCCCAGCATTTT
TRBV13	NA	TRBD1	TRBJ2-4	CASSPPGQQNIQYF	TGTGCCAGCAGCCCGCCGGGACAGCAAAACATTCAGTACTTC
TRBV9	NA	TRBD1	TRBJ2-5	CASSVGQGEETQYF	TGTGCCAGCAGCGTAGGACAGGGGGAAGAGACCCAGTACTTC
TRBV28	NA	TRBD2	TRBJ2-7	CASRSRGGYEQYF	TGTGCCAGCAGGTCTCGGGGGGGCTACGAGCAGTACTTC
TRBV29-1	NA	NA	TRBJ2-2	CGLRAQGNTGELFF	TGCGGTTTGCGGGCACAGGGAAACACCGGGGAGCTGTTTTTT
TRBV29-1	NA	NA	TRBJ2-1	CSVAPPSGTYNEQFF	TGCAGCGTTGCGCCTCCTAGTGGCACCTACAATGAGCAGTTCTTC
TRBV19	NA	TRBD1	TRBJ2-3	CASSAGTASTDTQYF	TGTGCCAGTAGCGCCGGGACAGCTAGCACAGATACGCAGTATTTT
TRBV5-8	once	NA	TRBJ2-7	CASSPGHVQGSYEQYF	TGTGCCAGCAGCCCGGGACACGTACAGGGTAGCTACGAGCAGTACTTC
TRBV7-9	NA	NA	TRBJ2-5	CASSFETQYF	TGTGCCAGCAGCTTTGAGACCCAGTACTTC
TRBV27	NA	NA	TRBJ2-3	CASSLSIRDASDTQYF	TGTGCCAGCAGTTTATCGATAAGGGACGCTTCAGATACGCAGTATTTT
TRBV13	NA	TRBD2	TRBJ2-7	CASSPGGLLYEQYF	TGTGCCAGCAGCCCGGGGGGTCTCCTATACGAGCAGTACTTC
TRBV2	NA	TRBD1	TRBJ2-5	CASRDRENETQYF	TGTGCCAGCAGGGACAGGGAGAATGAGACCCAGTACTTC
TRBV7-2	NA	TRBD2	TRBJ2-1	CASSLGLAGSGQFF	TGTGCCAGCAGCTTAGGACTAGCGGGATCCGGGCAGTTCTTC
TRBV13	NA	NA	TRBJ2-7	CASSLGGKSYEQYF	TGTGCCAGCAGCTTAGGAGGGAAGTCCTACGAGCAGTACTTC
TRBV28	NA	TRBD2	TRBJ2-5	CASSPPRGGRAEETQYF	TGTGCCAGCAGCCCCCCTAGGGGCGGGAGGGCCGAAGAGACCCAGTACTTC
TRBV2	NA	NA	TRBJ1-1	CASSSLRAVTEAFF	TGTGCCAGCAGTAGCCTGCGGGCTGTGACTGAAGCTTTCTTT
TRBV7-2	NA	TRBD2	TRBJ2-1	CASSRSGRALLFF	TGTGCCAGCAGCCGGAGCGGGAGGGCCTTGCTGTTCTTC
TRBV7-9	NA	NA	TRBJ2-7	CASSFDTFYEQYF	TGTGCCAGCAGCTTCGACACCTTCTACGAGCAGTACTTC
TRBV27	NA	NA	TRBJ1-5	CASAAGAASGLSNQPQHF	TGTGCCAGCGCGGCCGGGGCAGCAAGTGGACTAAGCAATCAGCCCCAGCATTTT
TRBV4-1	NA	NA	TRBJ2-2	CASSQGRDFLPRELFF	TGCGCCAGCAGCCAAGGTCGGGACTTTCTGCCCAGGGAGCTGTTTTTT
TRBV5-6	NA	NA	TRBJ1-2	CASSLTQGRGYTF	TGTGCCAGCAGCCTAACACAGGGTCGTGGCTACACCTTC
TRBV6-6	once	TRBD1	TRBJ2-5	CASSRTGMEETQYF	TGTGCCAGCAGCCGGACAGGGATGGAGGAGACCCAGTACTTC
TRBV6-1	NA	TRBD1	TRBJ1-2	CASSEGQGGYGYTF	TGTGCCAGCAGTGAGGGACAGGGCGGCTATGGCTACACCTTC
TRBV4-1	NA	TRBD2	TRBJ2-4	CASSPGGSAKNIQYF	TGCGCCAGCAGCCCGGGAGGGTCGGCCAAAAACATTCAGTACTTC
TRBV29-1	NA	NA	TRBJ2-3	CSVREVGTDTQYF	TGCAGCGTCAGGGAAGTCGGCACAGATACGCAGTATTTT
TRBV13	NA	NA	TRBJ2-7	CASSFLGVVGYEQYF	TGTGCCAGCAGCTTTTTGGGGGTCGTGGGTTACGAGCAGTACTTC
TRBV29-1	NA	NA	TRBJ2-1	CSVPRLNEQFF	TGCAGCGTGCCCCGACTGAATGAGCAGTTCTTC
TRBV19	NA	NA	TRBJ2-7	CASRDQGTYEQYF	TGTGCCAGTAGGGATCAGGGAACCTACGAGCAGTACTTC
TRBV5-6	NA	TRBD1	TRBJ1-5	CASSSGQDGAQHF	TGTGCCAGCAGCTCGGGACAGGACGGAGCCCAGCATTTT
TRBV27	NA	NA	TRBJ2-5	CASSLEGTQETQYF	TGTGCCAGCAGTTTGGAAGGGACCCAAGAGACCCAGTACTTC
TRBV6-6	NA	NA	TRBJ2-1	CASSYVSVSYNEQFF	TGTGCCAGCAGTTACGTCAGCGTCTCCTACAATGAGCAGTTCTTC
TRBV2	NA	TRBD2	TRBJ2-7	CASSWTSGSYEQYF	TGTGCCAGCAGTTGGACTAGCGGGAGCTACGAGCAGTACTTC
TRBV15	NA	TRBD1	TRBJ2-7	CATSFGQGYEQYF	TGTGCCACCAGCTTCGGACAGGGCTACGAGCAGTACTTC
TRBV6-9	NA	NA	TRBJ1-1	CASSYSARNTEAFF	TGTGCCAGCAGTTATTCAGCCAGGAACACTGAAGCTTTCTTT
TRBV27	NA	NA	TRBJ2-7	CASSSRDNSYEQYF	TGTGCCAGCAGTTCCCGGGACAACTCCTACGAGCAGTACTTC
TRBV9	NA	NA	TRBJ2-7	CASSSYRDSVPHEQYF	TGTGCCAGCAGCTCTTACCGGGACTCAGTTCCGCACGAGCAGTACTTC
TRBV10-3	NA	TRBD2	TRBJ2-5	CATRGEGKETQYF	TGTGCCACTCGGGGGGAGGGTAAAGAGACCCAGTACTTC
TRBV29-1	NA	TRBD1	TRBJ2-1	CSAYRDRDEFF	TGCAGCGCTTACCGGGACAGGGACGAGTTCTTC
TRBV28	NA	TRBD1	TRBJ1-2	CASSLSTGDGYTF	TGTGCCAGCAGTTTATCGACAGGGGATGGCTACACCTTC
TRBV5-5	NA	NA	TRBJ1-2	CASSLTRVNGYTF	TGTGCCAGCAGCTTGACGAGGGTTAATGGCTACACCTTC
TRBV27	NA	NA	TRBJ1-1	CASSLRGGTEAFF	TGTGCCAGCAGTTTGAGAGGGGGGACTGAAGCTTTCTTT
TRBV6-6	NA	NA	TRBJ2-7	CASRMTGDYYEQYF	TGTGCCAGCAGGATGACAGGGGACTACTACGAGCAGTACTTC
TRBV13	NA	TRBD1	TRBJ2-7	CASSVGQSYEQYF	TGTGCCAGCAGCGTGGGACAGAGCTACGAGCAGTACTTC
TRBV5-8	NA	NA	TRBJ2-1	CASSSLGLGRDEQFF	TGTGCCAGCAGCTCCTTGGGACTGGGACGGGATGAGCAGTTCTTC
TRBV6-5	once	NA	TRBJ2-3	CASSYIAYTSTDTQYF	TGTGCCAGCAGTTATATAGCGTATACTAGCACAGATACGCAGTATTTT
TRBV2	NA	TRBD1	TRBJ1-1	CASRGQGSNTEAFF	TGTGCCAGCAGAGGACAGGGGTCGAACACTGAAGCTTTCTTT
TRBV27	NA	NA	TRBJ2-7	CASSPSGTYEQYF	TGTGCCAGCAGTCCATCCGGGACCTACGAGCAGTACTTC
TRBV6-5	NA	NA	TRBJ2-5	CASNHGGETQYF	TGTGCCAGCAACCACGGGGGAGAGACCCAGTACTTC
TRBV7-9	once	TRBD2	TRBJ2-1	CASSFLAASGNEQFF	TGTGCCAGCAGCTTTCTAGCGGCCTCGGGGAATGAGCAGTTCTTC
TRBV6-5	NA	NA	TRBJ1-1	CASSYGFSTEAFF	TGTGCCAGCAGTTACGGATTTAGCACTGAAGCTTTCTTT
TRBV19	NA	NA	TRBJ2-3	CASSIEALSSTDTQYF	TGTGCCAGTAGTATAGAGGCACTTTCTAGCACAGATACGCAGTATTTT
TRBV28	NA	NA	TRBJ2-5	CASSAPSGIARETQYF	TGTGCCAGCAGCGCACCGTCGGGAATCGCGCGGGAGACCCAGTACTTC
TRBV6-5	NA	NA	TRBJ2-2	CASSYVGHTGELFF	TGTGCCAGCAGTTACGTTGGCCACACCGGGGAGCTGTTTTTT